These 13 T cell receptor beta chains were all obtained from the same sample, sequenced in a study of regulatory T cells in long-lasting Graves disease. Building of the TCR beta libraries involved iRepertoire HTBI primers and Arm-PCR of CDR3 regions. MiXCR was run by TCRdb on the multiplex PCR reads, yielding one entry per CDR3 protein. The table includes fewer than 450,000 distinct CDR3 sequences, 20% to 25% detected once. Time point noted: persistent/refractory GD, antithyroid drugs over 5 years with positive TRAb. Making the TCR library involved RNA that had been extracted from PBMCs. The sample in question was peripheral blood mononuclear cells (PBMCs), obtained when the disease was refractory, from a patient treated with antithyroid drugs. These receptor sequences come from a female donor with Graves disease.

This clonotype occurred many times. The chain uses TRBV7-8 and TRBJ2-5; D may be TRBD2 (6 bases). The V gene's germline CDR1 is SGHVS and CDR2 FQNEAQ. The CDR3 consists of 14 residues. The V gene lost 4 bases and the J gene lost 2 bases, with 11 bases spanning the gap. The chain's CDR3 is CASSSWTTQETQYF. In nucleotides, the CDR3 is TGTGCCAGCAGCTCCTGGACTACGCAAGAGACCCAGTACTTC.

The table lists this clonotype with many counts. The chain employs TRBV11-1 and TRBJ2-5, with TRBD1 identical over 11 bases. CDR3 length: 14 amino acids. The V segment lost 3 bases and the J segment 4 bases; nucleotides outside the gene matches: 1. Germline CDR1 is SGHAT and CDR2 is FQDESV (reference sequence). CDR3 nucleotides: TGTGCCAGCAGCTTGGACAGGGGGCCAGAGACCCAGTACTTC. Protein: CASSLDRGPETQYF. Full variable domain (outside the CDR3, taken from reference TRBV11-1 and TRBJ2-5): EAEVAQSPRYKITEKSQAVAFWCDPISGHATLYWYRQILGQGPELLVQFQDESVVDDSQLPKDRFSAERLKGVDSTLKIQPAELGDSAMYLCASSLDRGPETQYFGPGTRLLVL.

With respect to this clonotype: This may come from a read error, since a much larger clone is one base off. The rearrangement uses TRBV30 and TRBJ1-2, with D hard to call. From germline, CDR1 is GTSNPN and CDR2 SVGIG (reference sequence). The CDR3 runs 12 residues. Trimming stripped 7 bases from V and 4 bases from J, with 13 bases between. The CDR3 spells CALTAVAYGYTF. In nucleotides, the CDR3 is TGTGCCTTGACGGCGGTCGCCTATGGCTACACCTTC.

This chain connects TRBV6-1 to TRBJ2-1, with D perhaps matching TRBD2 (5 bases). Trimming left V 10 bases short and J 4 bases short, with 17 bases between. Germline V lookup: CDR1 MNHNS, CDR2 SASEGT. This CDR3 region has 14 residues. DNA of the CDR3: TGTGCCATCTCCGCCCCTAGCCCATACAATGAGCAGTTCTTC. Translated: CAISAPSPYNEQFF.

This clonotype was seen ten or more times. This chain uses TRBV12-3 or TRBV12-4 with TRBJ2-5; TRBD1 matches 8 bases. Trimming at V came to 6 bases and at J to 12 bases, leaving 12 bases not matched to a gene. The CDR3 has 13 amino acids. In DNA form, the CDR3 reads TGTGCCAGCAGCCTAGGGACAGGCCAGGTCGAGTACTTC. Protein product: CASSLGTGQVEYF.

The chain carries TRBV19 and TRBJ1-1; D remains unclear. From germline, CDR1 is LNHDA and CDR2 SQIVND (reference sequence). V shed 7 bases and J shed 0 bases, with 12 bases lying between them. CDR3 length equals 14 residues. The DNA for the CDR3 is TGTGCCAGTACCAATTTGGTCATGAACACTGAAGCTTTCTTT. This encodes CASTNLVMNTEAFF. Supplemented by reference TRBV19 and TRBJ1-1, the full variable domain reads DGGITQSPKYLFRKEGQNVTLSCEQNLNHDAMYWYRQDPGQGLRLIYYSQIVNDFQKGDIAEGYSVSREKKESFPLTVTSAQKNPTAFYLCASTNLVMNTEAFFGQGTRLTVV.

V usage is TRBV7-2 and J usage is TRBJ2-7; 9 bases are a match to TRBD2. Germline V gene lookup returns CDR1 SGHTA and CDR2 FQGNSA. There are 16 residues in the CDR3. V gave up 5 bases and J gave up 2 bases; unmatched junction bases: 10. The chain's CDR3 is CASSPTGTSLPYEQYF. The CDR3 coding sequence is TGTGCCAGCAGCCCAACCGGGACTAGCCTTCCCTACGAGCAGTACTTC.

This clonotype was seen only a few times. The V and J genes are TRBV2 and TRBJ2-1; TRBD2 matches at 9 bases. The CDR3 covers 16 residues. CDR1 is SNHLY, CDR2 FYNNEI, per germline. V shed 7 bases and J 4 bases; nucleotides not matched to a gene: 11. CDR3 residues: CASIKRTSEKYNEQFF. CDR3 nucleotides: TGTGCCAGCATTAAAAGGACTAGCGAAAAGTACAATGAGCAGTTCTTC.

This clonotype was found once. The chain carries TRBV19 and TRBJ2-2, with D perhaps assigned TRBD1 or TRBD2 (5 bases each). V lost 6 bases and J lost 4, with 18 bases in between. The CDR3 loop spans 16 amino acids. Germline-derived CDR1 and CDR2 are LNHDA and SQIVND (reference sequence). The CDR3 here is CASRPFGAWGTGELFF. The CDR3 nucleotides read TGTGCCAGTAGGCCTTTCGGGGCTTGGGGCACCGGGGAGCTGTTTTTT.

At least ten counts were recorded for this clonotype. The chain employs TRBV20-1 and TRBJ1-6; the match to TRBD1 covers 7 bases. The CDR3 runs to 16 residues. J lost 5 bases, V lost 1 base, and 8 bases had no gene match. CDR1 and CDR2 (germline): DFQATT, SNEGSKA (reference sequence). CDR3 loop: CSARGSAGQHNSPLHF. The CDR3 DNA reads TGCAGTGCTAGAGGGTCGGCGGGACAGCATAATTCACCCCTCCACTTT.

In its sample, this clonotype was seen a few times. The rearrangement links TRBV19 to TRBJ1-5, with D unclear. Trimming stripped 2 bases from V and 5 bases from J, with 22 bases between. The CDR3 spans 18 residues. CDR1 and CDR2 (germline): LNHDA, SQIVND (reference sequence). In DNA form, the CDR3 reads TGTGCCAGTAGTATATCCGGACCGAAGCTAGGTCCTTATCAGCCCCAGCATTTT. Residues: CASSISGPKLGPYQPQHF.

As regards this clonotype: No conserved phenylalanine or tryptophan is present at the end of the CDR3, so a read error is the likely explanation. The DNA is omitted, as the CDR3 cannot be located on it reliably, and the CDR3 follows TCRdb's listing. The chain recombines TRBV4-1 with TRBJ2-7; the DNA was not compared with TRBD1, the D call given in the table. Looked up from germline, CDR1 is MGHRA and CDR2 is YSYEKL. Termini included, the CDR3 measures 13 amino acids. CDR3 sequence reads: CASSQPRDRSPSH.

The chain employs TRBV27 and TRBJ1-5, with D unclear. The CDR3 has 14 amino acids. CDR1 and CDR2 (germline): MNHEY, SMNVEV (reference sequence). The V end lost 8 bases, the J end lost 9 bases, and 20 bases lay between the germline ends. CDR3 coding DNA: TGTGCCAGCGGATCCCTCGGCAGCCGTCTGCCCCAGCATTTT. Translated, it gives CASGSLGSRLPQHF.